The 14 T cell receptor beta chains given below trace back to one sample, sequenced in a study of T-cell memory formation after mild COVID-19. MiXCR was run by TCRdb on the 5' RACE reads, yielding one entry per CDR3 protein. The sample consists of hundreds of thousands of distinct CDR3 sequences, roughly 16% of them appearing once. The sequencing input was PBMCs or a T cell subset sorted from them (not recorded which). These receptors came from a young man who had mild COVID-19 (a few samples of this study predate the infection). Cell type and time point are not known.

This chain joins TRBV7-3 and TRBJ2-2, with a possible D match to TRBD1 (6 bases). Germline V CDR1 and CDR2: SGHTA, FQGTGA. This CDR3 region has 14 residues. Trimming left V 5 bases short and J 4 bases short, with 11 bases between. CDR3 bases: TGTGCCAGCAGCCAAGAGGGGGTCACCGGGGAGCTGTTTTTT. Its protein product is CASSQEGVTGELFF.

This clonotype has ten or more counts. This rearrangement joins TRBV7-8 to TRBJ2-7; D ambiguous. The V gene lost 1 base and the J gene lost 2 bases, with 9 bases spanning the gap. The CDR3 length is 14 residues. Per germline, CDR1 SGHVS and CDR2 FQNEAQ. The CDR3 protein is CASSLEASTYEQYV. In nucleotides, the CDR3 is TGTGCCAGCAGCTTAGAGGCCAGTACCTACGAGCAGTACGTC.

The J gene is TRBJ1-4, the V gene TRBV6-5; D gene unclear. Trimming removed 3 bases from V and 7 bases from J, with 15 bases in between. Germline loops: CDR1 MNHEY, CDR2 SVGAGI. This CDR3 is 15 amino acids long. The DNA for the CDR3 is TGTGCCAGCAGTTATGGACTGATGGGGAGTGAAAAACTGTTTTTT. Translation gives CASSYGLMGSEKLFF.

This clonotype appeared a few times. The chain links TRBV6-5 to TRBJ2-7, with D hard to call. Trimming removed 0 bases at V and 0 bases at J, with 6 bases between. The CDR3 totals 14 residues. The germline CDR1 and CDR2 sequences are MNHEY and SVGAGI. CDR3 sequence reads: CASSYSTASYEQYF. The DNA of the CDR3 is TGTGCCAGCAGTTACTCAACAGCCTCCTACGAGCAGTACTTC.

This clonotype was found a few times. J is TRBJ2-1 and V is TRBV7-9, with 8 bases aligning to TRBD1. The CDR3 is 12 amino acids. Germline CDR1 reads SEHNR; CDR2 reads FQNEAQ (reference sequence). The trim removed 5 bases at V and 13 bases at J, leaving 7 bases unmatched. The CDR3 sequence is CASSLMDREQFF. The CDR3 coding sequence is TGTGCCAGCAGCCTGATGGACAGGGAACAGTTCTTC.

At least ten counts were recorded for this clonotype. The chain couples TRBV6-5 to TRBJ2-5; no definite D call. The CDR3 spans 14 residues. Between the trimmed V and J ends, which lost 3 bases and 0 bases, there was a span of 8 bases. Germline values: CDR1 MNHEY, CDR2 SVGAGI. The CDR3 loop is CASSYKANQETQYF. The CDR3 DNA reads as TGTGCCAGCAGTTATAAGGCGAACCAAGAGACCCAGTACTTC.

This chain connects TRBV9 to TRBJ1-1, with D possibly TRBD1 on 6 matching bases. The length of the CDR3 is 15 residues. V was cut by 4 bases and J by 0 bases, with 13 bases left in between. CDR1 is SGDLS, CDR2 YYNGEE, per germline. CDR3 sequence: CASSPGGGLNTEAFF. CDR3 DNA: TGTGCCAGCAGCCCGGGGGGGGGCTTGAACACTGAAGCTTTCTTT. Full variable domain (rest looked up from reference TRBV9 and TRBJ1-1): DSGVTQTPKHLITATGQRVTLRCSPRSGDLSVYWYQQSLDQGLQFLIQYYNGEERAKGNILERFSAQQFPDLHSELNLSSLELGDSALYFCASSPGGGLNTEAFFGQGTRLTVV.

The sample holds a few counts of this clonotype. J is TRBJ2-2 and V is TRBV7-9; D may be TRBD2 (6 bases). Trimming left V 6 bases short and J 0 bases short, with 8 bases between. The CDR3 extends over 14 amino acids. Germline CDR1 reads SEHNR; CDR2 reads FQNEAQ (reference sequence). The CDR3, as DNA: TGTGCCAGCAGGGGACTCGCGAACACCGGGGAGCTGTTTTTT. This codes for CASRGLANTGELFF.

This clonotype was counted a few times. A junction end diverges from the germline sequence, so it may reflect a read error. The chain combines TRBV11-2 with TRBJ2-1; TRBD2 aligns across 9 bases. The germline V gene has CDR1 SGHAT and CDR2 FQNNGV. The CDR3 has 16 residues. The CDR3 coding sequence is TGTGCCAGCAGCTTCCATAGCGGGGGATATTACACTGAGCAGTTCTTC. It translates to CASSFHSGGYYTEQFF. The full variable domain, in which reference TRBV11-2 and TRBJ2-1 provide the parts outside the CDR3, is EAGVAQSPRYKIIEKRQSVAFWCNPISGHATLYWYQQILGQGPKLLIQFQNNGVVDDSQLPKDRFSAERLKGVDSTLKIQPAKLEDSAVYLCASSFHSGGYYTEQFFGPGTRLTVL.

The rearrangement uses TRBV12-3 or TRBV12-4 and TRBJ1-3, with D tentatively TRBD1 (6 bases). The CDR3 contains 14 residues. The V gene lost 6 bases and the J gene lost 9 bases, with 18 bases spanning the gap. This CDR3 is CASSQGSLISTIYF. The CDR3 DNA sequence: TGTGCCAGCAGCCAGGGGTCTCTGATAAGCACCATATATTTT.

This clonotype was counted between two and nine times. This chain uses TRBV29-1 with TRBJ2-2; no reliable D call. Deletions cut 7 bases from V and 3 bases from J, with 9 bases between. The CDR3 has 12 residues. Per the germline V gene, CDR1 is SQVTM and CDR2 is ANQGSEA. CDR3 nucleotide sequence: TGCAGCGCCTACAGTGACACCGGGGAGCTGTTTTTT. It translates to CSAYSDTGELFF.

This chain links TRBV3-1 with TRBJ1-4; no definite D call. The CDR3 is made up of 14 amino acids. V dropped 4 bases and J dropped 6 bases, with 12 bases sitting between them. CDR1 and CDR2 (germline): LGHDT, YNNKEL (reference sequence). The CDR3 reads CASSPGSGYEKLFF. Here the CDR3 DNA reads TGTGCCAGCAGCCCCGGCAGTGGTTATGAAAAACTGTTTTTT.

This clonotype has more than one count but fewer than ten. V is TRBV23-1 and J is TRBJ2-3; D may be TRBD1 or TRBD2 (5 bases each). TRBV23-1 is identified as an open reading frame with a role that is uncertain. This CDR3 is 17 amino acids long. Trimming took off 10 bases at V and 2 bases at J, with 25 bases between the two ends. DNA of the CDR3: TGCGCCACTCAACCTACCGGGACCGATGCCTACACAGATACGCAGTATTTT. Its protein product is CATQPTGTDAYTDTQYF.

The chain links TRBV20-1 to TRBJ2-3, with 11 bases that match TRBD2. The V gene end was trimmed by 7 bases and the J gene end by 4 bases; junction bases not matched to a gene: 7. The CDR3 runs 14 residues. Germline V gives CDR1 DFQATT, CDR2 SNEGSKA (reference sequence). CDR3 in DNA: TGCAGTGGCCAACTAGCGGGGGTGTCAGATACGCAGTATTTT. It specifies CSGQLAGVSDTQYF.